The present entry profiles one T cell receptor (beta chain) with its context. cDNA for each sample came from eight separate reactions. After re-calling the 5' RACE reads, TCRdb lists one entry per CDR3 protein, DNA absent. Its listing shows over 120,000 distinct CDR3 sequences. These data belong to a study of monozygotic twins with inflammatory bowel disease. Germline V gene data show CDR1 as KGHDR and CDR2 as SFDVKD. This CDR3 has 16 amino acids. This receptor was identified in a human donor with ulcerative colitis or Crohn's disease, or a healthy co-twin of an affected twin (not recorded which). The specimen was blood. The rearrangement uses TRBV24-1 and TRBJ2-2; TCRdb's assignment of TRBD1 cannot be checked, as there is no DNA. The CDR3 region is CATSDWKTPGTGELFF.